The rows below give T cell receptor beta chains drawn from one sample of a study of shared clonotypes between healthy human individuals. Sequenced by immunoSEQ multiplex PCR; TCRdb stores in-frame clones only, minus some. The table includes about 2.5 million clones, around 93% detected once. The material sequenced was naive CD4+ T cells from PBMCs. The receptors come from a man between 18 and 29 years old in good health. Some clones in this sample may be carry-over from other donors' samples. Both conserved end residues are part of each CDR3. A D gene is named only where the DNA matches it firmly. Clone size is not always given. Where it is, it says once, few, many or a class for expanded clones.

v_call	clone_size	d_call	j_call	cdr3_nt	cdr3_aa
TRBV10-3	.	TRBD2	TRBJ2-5	TGTGCCATCAGTGTGGGACTAGAATCGGAGACCCAGTACTTC	CAISVGLESETQYF
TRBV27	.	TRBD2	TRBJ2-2	TGTGCCAGCAGTGCCGTCGCTGTGGGAGGGACCGGGGAGCTGTTTTTT	CASSAVAVGGTGELFF
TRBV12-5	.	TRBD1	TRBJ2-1	TGTGCTAGTGGTTTGGGACAGGGTAGCAATGAGCAGTTCTTC	CASGLGQGSNEQFF
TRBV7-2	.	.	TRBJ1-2	TGTGCCAGCAGCCCCCCTGGTGCAACTAACTATGGCTACACCTTC	CASSPPGATNYGYTF
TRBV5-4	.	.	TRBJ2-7	TGTGCCAGCAGCGCGGAGGGCAGGGGGACGTACGAGCAGTACTTC	CASSAEGRGTYEQYF
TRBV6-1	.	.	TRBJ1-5	TGTGCCAGCAGGGAGAGTAATCAGCCCCAGCATTTT	CASRESNQPQHF
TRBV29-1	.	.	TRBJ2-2	TGCAGCGCTTCCAGGCCCACCGGGGAGCTGTTTTTT	CSASRPTGELFF
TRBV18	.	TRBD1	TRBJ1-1	TGTGCCAGCTCACCAAGGGACAGTGGGAACACTGAAGCTTTCTTT	CASSPRDSGNTEAFF
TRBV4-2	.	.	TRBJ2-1	TGTGCCAGCAGCCAAGATAGGAGGAGGCCAGGGGTTCCTGAGCAGTTCTTC	CASSQDRRRPGVPEQFF
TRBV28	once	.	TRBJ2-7	TGTGCCAGCAGGGACGGGGACCTATCCTACGAGCAGTACTTC	CASRDGDLSYEQYF
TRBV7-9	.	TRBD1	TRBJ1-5	TGTGCCAGCAGCATCCAGGGACAGCCAGCCTGGGGAGATCAGCCCCAGCATTTT	CASSIQGQPAWGDQPQHF
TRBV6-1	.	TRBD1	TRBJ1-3	TGTGCCAGCAGTGCGAGGACAGGGGGTACCCTCTCTGGAAACACCATATATTTT	CASSARTGGTLSGNTIYF
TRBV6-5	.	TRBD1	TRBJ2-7	TGTGCCAGCAGGCTGGACAGGGCGGTCAGCGAGCAGTACTTC	CASRLDRAVSEQYF
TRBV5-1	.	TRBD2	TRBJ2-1	TGCGCCAGCAGCTTGGAGGCGGGAGGTTGGGAGCAGTTCTTC	CASSLEAGGWEQFF
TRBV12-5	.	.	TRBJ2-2	TGTGCTAGTGGTCCAAGTACCGGGGAGCTGTTTTTT	CASGPSTGELFF
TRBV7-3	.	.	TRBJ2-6	TGTGCCAGCAGCTTAAATGTTGCCGGGAGCTCTGGGGCCAACGTCCTGACTTTC	CASSLNVAGSSGANVLTF
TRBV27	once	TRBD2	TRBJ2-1	TGTGCCAGCAGTTCAAGGACTAGCGGGTTAGGTGGGTTCTTC	CASSSRTSGLGGFF
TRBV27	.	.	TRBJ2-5	TGTGCCAGCAGTGTCAGGGGAAAGGAGACCCAGTACTTC	CASSVRGKETQYF
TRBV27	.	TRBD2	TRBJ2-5	TGTGCCAGCAGTTTAGCGGGAGGCTCCCGATATACGGGGGAGACCCAGTACTTC	CASSLAGGSRYTGETQYF
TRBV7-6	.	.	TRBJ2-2	TGTGCCAGCAGCTTAGTCGCAGGGAAAGGGACCGGGGAGCTGTTTTTT	CASSLVAGKGTGELFF
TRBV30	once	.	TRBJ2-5	TGTGCCTGGAGCGACAGTGCGGAGACCCAGTACTTC	CAWSDSAETQYF
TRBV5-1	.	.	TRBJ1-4	TGCGCCAGCAGGGTAGACCCTAATGAAAAACTGTTTTTT	CASRVDPNEKLFF
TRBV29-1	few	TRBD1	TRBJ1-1	TGCAGCGTTCTGACAGGGATGACTGAAGCTTTCTTT	CSVLTGMTEAFF
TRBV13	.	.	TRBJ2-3	TGTGCCAGCAGCTTAGGCCCGGGGAGCACAGATACGCAGTATTTT	CASSLGPGSTDTQYF
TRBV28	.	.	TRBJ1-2	TGTGCCAGCAGTCCCCGCGGGGATAACTATGGCTACACCTTC	CASSPRGDNYGYTF
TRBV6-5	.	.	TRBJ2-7	TGTGCCAGCAGTTACTCCGACAGTTACTACGAGCAGTACTTC	CASSYSDSYYEQYF
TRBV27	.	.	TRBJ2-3	TGTGCCAGCAGTAAGGTTAGCGTTTTCTCAGATACGCAGTATTTT	CASSKVSVFSDTQYF
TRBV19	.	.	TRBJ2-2	TGTGCCAGTAGTGAGGACAGAACGGACCTTGACACCGGGGAGCTGTTTTTT	CASSEDRTDLDTGELFF
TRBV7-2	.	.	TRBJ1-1	TGTGCCAGCAGCCTTAGTAGGGACACTGAAGCTTTCTTT	CASSLSRDTEAFF
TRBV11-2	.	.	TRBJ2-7	TGTGCCAGCAGCCCCGAGGGGCGACCGACTTACGAGCAGTACTTC	CASSPEGRPTYEQYF
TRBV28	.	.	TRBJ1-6	TGTGCCAGCATGCAGGGAAATAATTCACCCCTCCACTTT	CASMQGNNSPLHF
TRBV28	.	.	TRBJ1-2	TGTGCCAGCAGTTTAGTAGGAGCATATGGCTACACCTTC	CASSLVGAYGYTF
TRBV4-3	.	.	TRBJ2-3	TGCGCCAGCAGTCCACTGTACACAGATACGCAGTATTTT	CASSPLYTDTQYF
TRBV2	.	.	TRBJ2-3	TGTGCCAGCAGTGAAGCACCAGGGCAGTGGGCAGATACGCAGTATTTT	CASSEAPGQWADTQYF
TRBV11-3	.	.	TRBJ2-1	TGTGCCAGCAGCCCAGGACCCTACAATGAGCAGTTCTTC	CASSPGPYNEQFF
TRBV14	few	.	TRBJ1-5	TGTGCCAGCAGCCAAGGGAACAATCAGCCCCAGCATTTT	CASSQGNNQPQHF
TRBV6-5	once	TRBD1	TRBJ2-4	TGTGCCAGCAGTACATCCGGGACAGCATTCCAGTACTTC	CASSTSGTAFQYF
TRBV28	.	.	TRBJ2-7	TGTGCCAGCAGTTTAGGGGGGTGGCAGAACACCTACGAGCAGTACTTC	CASSLGGWQNTYEQYF
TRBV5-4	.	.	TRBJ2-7	TGTGCCAGCAGCTCTAGGGTGGGCGGGGAGCAGTACTTC	CASSSRVGGEQYF
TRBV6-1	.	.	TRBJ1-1	TGTGCCAGCACCCGGTGGGGCACTGAAGCTTTCTTT	CASTRWGTEAFF
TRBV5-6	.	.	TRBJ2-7	TGTGCCAGCAGCTTGGCCGGTTCGGGGAACTACGAGCAGTACTTC	CASSLAGSGNYEQYF
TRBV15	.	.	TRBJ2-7	TGTGCCACCAGCAGAGATAGGCCCGCGATGTGGGAGCAGTACTTC	CATSRDRPAMWEQYF
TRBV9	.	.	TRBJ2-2	TGTGCCAGCAGCGTAGAGGGGACGAACACCGGGGAGCTGTTTTTT	CASSVEGTNTGELFF
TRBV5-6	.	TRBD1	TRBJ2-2	TGTGCCAGCAGCCTTCCCCGGACAGGGCGGATGCACGGGGAGCTGTTTTTT	CASSLPRTGRMHGELFF
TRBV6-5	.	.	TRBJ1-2	TGTGCCAGCAGGCCACAGGGCTACGAGGGCTACACCTTC	CASRPQGYEGYTF
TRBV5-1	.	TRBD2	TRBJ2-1	TGCGCCAGCAGCTTTGGACTAGGGACGGGTAATGAGCAGTTCTTC	CASSFGLGTGNEQFF
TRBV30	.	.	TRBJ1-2	TGTGCCTGGAACCTACAGGGATCGGGTGGCTACACCTTC	CAWNLQGSGGYTF
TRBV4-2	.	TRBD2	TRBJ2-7	TGTGCCAGCAGCCTCTTCTCGGGAGGGTCCCCCTACGAGCAGTACTTC	CASSLFSGGSPYEQYF
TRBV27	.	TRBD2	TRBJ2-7	TGTGCCAGCAGTTCTACCGGACTAGCGGGCTCCTACGAGCAGTACTTC	CASSSTGLAGSYEQYF
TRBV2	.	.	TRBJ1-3	TGTGCCAGCAGTGCCGGGTTTCCTGGAAACACCATATATTTT	CASSAGFPGNTIYF
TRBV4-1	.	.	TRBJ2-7	TGCGCCAGCAGCTTATCCCGGGACTCCCTTTTGGACGAGCAGTACTTC	CASSLSRDSLLDEQYF
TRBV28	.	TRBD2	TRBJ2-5	TGTGCCAGCAGCCGCCCGCGGGGGGTCCAGTACTTC	CASSRPRGVQYF
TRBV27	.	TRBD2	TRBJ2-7	TGTGCCAGCAGTTTATGGGCTAGCGGCTCCACCTACGAGCAGTACTTC	CASSLWASGSTYEQYF
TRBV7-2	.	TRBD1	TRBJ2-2	TGTGCCAGCAGCCCAGGGGGCGCGGGCGGGGAGCTGTTTTTT	CASSPGGAGGELFF
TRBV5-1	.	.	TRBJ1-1	TGCGCCAGCAGCTTGCGGCCCCAGGGCACTGAAGCTTTCTTT	CASSLRPQGTEAFF